This is a list of T cell receptor beta chains from one sample in a study of blood T cell repertoires in COVID-19. Only in-frame clones appear in the TCRdb table, and some are missing; sequencing was by immunoSEQ multiplex PCR. The profile shows 100,000 or so clones, 81% of them singletons. The sample was peripheral blood. The source of these receptors is an older woman with acute or convalescent COVID-19. The CDR3 runs from the conserved cysteine through the conserved F or W. The D gene is left open where the match is weak. Size is omitted from some rows. Given values are once, few, many or a class for expanded clones.

size | length | D | J | V | DNA | CDR3
- | 13 | TRBD1 | TRBJ2-7 | TRBV10-3 | TGTGCCATCAGTGAGGGGACAGGGGTGGAGCAGTACTTC | CAISEGTGVEQYF
- | 21 | - | TRBJ1-4 | TRBV3-1/TRBV3-2 | TGTGCCAGCAGCCAACCCCCAACCCACCTCACCAATAAGGGGCCACATGAAAAACTGTTTTTT | CASSQPPTHLTNKGPHEKLFF
- | 14 | - | TRBJ2-5 | TRBV4-1 | TGCGCCAGCAGCTTGGACAGTCCCCAAGAGACCCAGTACTTC | CASSLDSPQETQYF
- | 15 | - | TRBJ1-2 | TRBV4-2 | TGTGCCAGCAGCCAAGAGGGATGGGAGTCCTATGGCTACACCTTC | CASSQEGWESYGYTF
- | 15 | TRBD2 | TRBJ2-3 | TRBV19 | TGTGCCAGTAGCCCTAGGAGCGGGACTACAGATACGCAGTATTTT | CASSPRSGTTDTQYF
- | 14 | - | TRBJ1-5 | TRBV4-1 | TGCGCCAGCAGCCAAGGGGCGGGGTATCAGCCCCAGCATTTT | CASSQGAGYQPQHF
- | 18 | TRBD1 | TRBJ1-6 | TRBV29-1 | TGCAGCGCCACGGGACAGGGGGCAGGGAGCTCCTATAATTCACCCCTCCACTTT | CSATGQGAGSSYNSPLHF
medium-sized | 16 | TRBD1 | TRBJ1-1 | TRBV5-6 | TGTGCCAGCAGCTTGGCAGGGGGCTTGGTGAACACTGAAGCTTTCTTT | CASSLAGGLVNTEAFF
- | 15 | - | TRBJ1-5 | TRBV27 | TGTGCCAGCAGGGCCATGGGCGGGGTGGATCAGCCCCAGCATTTT | CASRAMGGVDQPQHF
- | 17 | - | TRBJ2-1 | TRBV4-2 | TGTGCCAGCAGCCAGAACCCGGGGATAGGCTCCTACAATGAGCAGTTCTTC | CASSQNPGIGSYNEQFF
- | 16 | - | TRBJ1-3 | TRBV5-1 | TGCGCCAGCAGCTTGGGCACCGGGACAACTGGAAACACCATATATTTT | CASSLGTGTTGNTIYF
- | 13 | - | TRBJ2-3 | TRBV10-3 | TGTGCCATGGGACTTCCGAGCACAGATACGCAGTATTTT | CAMGLPSTDTQYF
- | 13 | - | TRBJ1-2 | TRBV6-5 | TGTGCCAGCAGTTACGCACTTAACTATGGCTACACCTTC | CASSYALNYGYTF
- | 14 | TRBD1 | TRBJ2-3 | TRBV6-5 | TGTGCCAGCAGAAGGGGGCTTGAGGTGGATACGCAGTATTTT | CASRRGLEVDTQYF
- | 14 | TRBD1 | TRBJ2-1 | TRBV15 | TGTGCCACCAGCAGAGATGTAGGGGGCAGTGAGCAGTTCTTC | CATSRDVGGSEQFF
- | 15 | TRBD2 | TRBJ2-1 | TRBV3-1/TRBV3-2 | TGTGCCAGCAGCCAAGTGGCTAGCGGGAGGGGTGAGCAGTTCTTC | CASSQVASGRGEQFF
once | 12 | - | TRBJ2-3 | TRBV9 | TGTGCCAGCAGCGTAGCTCGGGATACGCAGTATTTT | CASSVARDTQYF
- | 13 | TRBD1 | TRBJ1-2 | TRBV27 | TGTGCCAGCAGACGGACAGGGAACTATGGCTACACCTTC | CASRRTGNYGYTF
- | 15 | TRBD1 | TRBJ1-2 | TRBV7-9 | TGTGCCAGCAGCCTAAGGACAGGGGGCGGGATCGGCTACACCTTC | CASSLRTGGGIGYTF
- | 16 | TRBD2 | TRBJ2-1 | TRBV5-5 | TGTGCCAGCAGCTCCGGACTAGCGGGGCCCTCGAGTGAGCAGTTCTTC | CASSSGLAGPSSEQFF
- | 12 | - | TRBJ1-2 | TRBV19 | TGTGCCAGTACCCTAGGGGGTATGGGCTACACCTTC | CASTLGGMGYTF
- | 13 | - | TRBJ2-1 | TRBV6-5 | TGTGCCAGCAGTTTAAGAGCTTGGAATGAGCAGTTCTTC | CASSLRAWNEQFF
- | 16 | - | TRBJ1-3 | TRBV27 | TGTGCCAGCAGTTTATCGGGCGGGGGGCTTGGAAACACCATATATTTT | CASSLSGGGLGNTIYF
- | 13 | - | TRBJ1-2 | TRBV6-5 | TGTGCCATTCGACAGGCGACAGACTATGGCTACACCTTC | CAIRQATDYGYTF
- | 16 | - | TRBJ1-1 | TRBV28 | TGTGCCAGCAGTGCCTATGGGGGCGGCGGAATAGATGAAGCTTTCTTT | CASSAYGGGGIDEAFF
once | 13 | TRBD1 | TRBJ1-2 | TRBV19 | TGTGCCAGTAGTATAGGACAGGGTGATGGCTACACCTTC | CASSIGQGDGYTF
- | 11 | - | TRBJ2-7 | TRBV29-1 | TGCAGCGTTGAACAGAACTACGAGCAGTACTTC | CSVEQNYEQYF
- | 15 | - | TRBJ2-3 | TRBV19 | TGTGCCAGTACCGCCGGCCTAGGTGGCACAGATACGCAGTATTTT | CASTAGLGGTDTQYF
- | 14 | - | TRBJ1-2 | TRBV18 | TGTGCCAGCTCACCACCGGGCAGGCCTGTGGGCTACACCTTC | CASSPPGRPVGYTF
- | 16 | - | TRBJ1-2 | TRBV2 | TGTGCCAGCAGTGGAATAAGGGGGGGAGCTAACTATGGCTACACCTTC | CASSGIRGGANYGYTF